This TCR beta chain was profiled in a study of T cells in Graves' hyperthyroidism and ophthalmopathy. Across the study: The initial diagnosis was the point when peripheral blood was collected, ahead of any treatment.

From RNA transcripts, TCR beta CDR3 regions were amplified. In the first-round RT-PCR of the TCR CDR3, the HTBI primer set was used. TCRdb re-analysed the multiplex PCR reads in MiXCR, keeping a single row per CDR3 protein. The repertoire holds 750,000 to 900,000 distinct CDR3 sequences, with over 35% as singletons. Trimming removed 1 base from V and 8 bases from J, with 18 bases in between. Looked up from germline, CDR1 is SGHVS and CDR2 is FQNEAQ. This CDR3 has 16 amino acids. This chain uses TRBV7-8 with TRBJ1-3; TRBD1 is a possible D gene (6 bases). Sequenced sample: blood. This clonotype was sampled from a man aged 18 to 35 with Graves' hyperthyroidism. CDR3 loop: CASSLVSQGDGYTIYF. The CDR3 region has the DNA TGTGCCAGCAGCTTAGTATCACAGGGCGATGGCTACACCATATATTTT.